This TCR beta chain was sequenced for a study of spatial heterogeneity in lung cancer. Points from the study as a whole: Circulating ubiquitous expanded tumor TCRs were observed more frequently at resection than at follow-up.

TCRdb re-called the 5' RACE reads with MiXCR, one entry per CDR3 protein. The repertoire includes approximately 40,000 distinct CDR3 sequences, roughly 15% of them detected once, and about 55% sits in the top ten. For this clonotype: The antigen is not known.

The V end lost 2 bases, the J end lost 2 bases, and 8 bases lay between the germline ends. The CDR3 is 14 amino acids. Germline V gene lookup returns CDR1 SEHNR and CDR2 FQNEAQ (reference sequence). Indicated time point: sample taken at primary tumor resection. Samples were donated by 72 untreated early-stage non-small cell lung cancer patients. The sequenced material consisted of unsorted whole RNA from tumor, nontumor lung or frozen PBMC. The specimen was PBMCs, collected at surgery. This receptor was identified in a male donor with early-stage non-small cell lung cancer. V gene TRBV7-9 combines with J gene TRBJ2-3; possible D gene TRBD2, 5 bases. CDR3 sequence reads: CASSLYGVTDTQYF. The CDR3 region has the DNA TGTGCCAGCAGCTTATACGGGGTCACAGATACGCAGTATTTT.